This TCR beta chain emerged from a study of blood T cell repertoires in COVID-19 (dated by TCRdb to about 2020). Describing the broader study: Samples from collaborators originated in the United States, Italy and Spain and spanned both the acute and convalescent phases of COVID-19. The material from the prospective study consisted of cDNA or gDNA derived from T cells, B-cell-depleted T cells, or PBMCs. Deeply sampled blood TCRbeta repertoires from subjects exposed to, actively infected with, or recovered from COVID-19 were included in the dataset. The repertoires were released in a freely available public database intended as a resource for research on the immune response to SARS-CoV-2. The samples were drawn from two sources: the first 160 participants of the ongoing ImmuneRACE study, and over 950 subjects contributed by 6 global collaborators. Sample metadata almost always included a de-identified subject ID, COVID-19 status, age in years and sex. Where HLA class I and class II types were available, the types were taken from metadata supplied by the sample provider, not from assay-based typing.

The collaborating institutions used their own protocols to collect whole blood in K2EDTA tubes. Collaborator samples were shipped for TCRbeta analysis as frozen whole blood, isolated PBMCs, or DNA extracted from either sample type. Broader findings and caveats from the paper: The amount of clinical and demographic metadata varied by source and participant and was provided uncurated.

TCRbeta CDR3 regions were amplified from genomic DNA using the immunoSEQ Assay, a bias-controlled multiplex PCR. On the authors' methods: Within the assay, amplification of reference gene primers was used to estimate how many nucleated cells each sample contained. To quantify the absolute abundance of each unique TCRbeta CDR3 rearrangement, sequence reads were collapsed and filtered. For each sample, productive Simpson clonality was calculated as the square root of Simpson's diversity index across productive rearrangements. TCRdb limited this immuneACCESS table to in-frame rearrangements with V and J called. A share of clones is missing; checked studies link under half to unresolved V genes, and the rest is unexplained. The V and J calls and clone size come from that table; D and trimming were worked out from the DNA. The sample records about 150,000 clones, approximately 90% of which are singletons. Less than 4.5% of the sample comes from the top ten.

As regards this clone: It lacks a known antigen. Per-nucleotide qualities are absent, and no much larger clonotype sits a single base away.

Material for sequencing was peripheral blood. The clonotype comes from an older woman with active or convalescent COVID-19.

The encoded CDR3 is CASSPGQGYGELFF. The nucleotide sequence is TGTGCCAGCAGCCCGGGACAGGGGTACGGGGAGCTGTTTTTT. The chain was built from TRBV5-5 and TRBJ2-2; the central 10 bases match TRBD1. Based on the germline V gene (reference sequence), the CDR1 and CDR2 sequences are SGHKS and YYEKEE. The germline V and J ends show losses of 4 bases and 7 bases respectively, and no gene match explains 4 bases of the junction. The CDR3 starts with the cysteine, ends with the phenylalanine, and has 14 residues. Only CDR3 DNA remains: 42 bases, in frame from the first base.